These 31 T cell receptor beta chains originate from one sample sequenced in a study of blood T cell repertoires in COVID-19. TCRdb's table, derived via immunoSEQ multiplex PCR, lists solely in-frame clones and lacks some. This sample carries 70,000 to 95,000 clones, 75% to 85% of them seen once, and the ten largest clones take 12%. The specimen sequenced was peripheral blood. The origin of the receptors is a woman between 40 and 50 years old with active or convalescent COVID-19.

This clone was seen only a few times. CDR3: CASSSYSGNTIYF. In nucleotides, the CDR3 is TGTGCCAGCAGTTCCTACTCTGGAAACACCATATATTTT. This sequence joins TRBV28 and TRBJ1-3; D is unresolved. The CDR3 has 13 residues. V was pared by 4 bases and J by 0 bases, with 4 bases between. The V gene's germline CDR1 is MDHEN and CDR2 SYDVKM.

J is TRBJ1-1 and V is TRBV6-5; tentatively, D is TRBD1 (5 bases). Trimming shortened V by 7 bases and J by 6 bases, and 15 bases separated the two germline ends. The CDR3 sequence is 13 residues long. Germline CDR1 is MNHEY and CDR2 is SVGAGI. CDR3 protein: CASNLRWGAEAFF. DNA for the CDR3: TGTGCCAGCAACCTTCGTTGGGGGGCTGAAGCTTTCTTT.

Written as DNA, the CDR3 is TGTGCCATCCGGGAGCTGAGCTCCTACGAGCAGTACTTC. Encoded protein: CAIRELSSYEQYF. The chain uses TRBV10-3 and TRBJ2-7; TRBD2 is a possible D gene (6 bases). Germline-derived CDR1 and CDR2 are ENHRY and SYGVKD. The CDR3 spans 13 residues. V was cut by 8 bases and J by 0 bases, with 11 bases left in between.

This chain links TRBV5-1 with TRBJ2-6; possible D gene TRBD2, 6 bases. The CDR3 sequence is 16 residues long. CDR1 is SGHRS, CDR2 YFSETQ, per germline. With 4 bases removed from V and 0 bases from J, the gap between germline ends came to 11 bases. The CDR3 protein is CASSLSGLSGANVLTF. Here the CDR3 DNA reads TGCGCCAGCAGCCTATCGGGACTCTCTGGGGCCAACGTCCTGACTTTC.

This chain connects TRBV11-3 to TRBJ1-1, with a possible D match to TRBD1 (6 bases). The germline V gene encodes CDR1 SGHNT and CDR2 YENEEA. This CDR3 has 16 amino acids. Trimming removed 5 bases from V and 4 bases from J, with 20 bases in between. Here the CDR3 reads CASSDGLGARGTEAFF. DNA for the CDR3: TGTGCCAGCAGCGACGGACTGGGGGCGAGGGGCACTGAAGCTTTCTTT.

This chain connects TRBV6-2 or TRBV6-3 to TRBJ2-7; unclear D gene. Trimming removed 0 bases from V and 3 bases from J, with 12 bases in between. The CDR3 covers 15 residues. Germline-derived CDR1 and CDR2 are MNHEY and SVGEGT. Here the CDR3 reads CASSYSSQVVYEQYF. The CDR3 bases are TGTGCCAGCAGTTACTCAAGTCAGGTTGTCTACGAGCAGTACTTC.

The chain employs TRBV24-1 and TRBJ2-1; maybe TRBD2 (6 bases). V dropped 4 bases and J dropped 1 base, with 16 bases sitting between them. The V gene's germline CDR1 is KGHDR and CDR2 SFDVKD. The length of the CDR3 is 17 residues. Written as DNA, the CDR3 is TGTGCCACCAGTGACCAGGCGGGGTTGGGGTCCTACAATGAGCAGTTCTTC. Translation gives CATSDQAGLGSYNEQFF.

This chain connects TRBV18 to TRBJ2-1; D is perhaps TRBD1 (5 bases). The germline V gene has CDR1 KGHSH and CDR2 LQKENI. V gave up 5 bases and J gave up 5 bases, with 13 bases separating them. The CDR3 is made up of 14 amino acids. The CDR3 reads CASSSGAVNNEQFF. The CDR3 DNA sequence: TGTGCCAGCTCAAGTGGGGCAGTAAACAATGAGCAGTTCTTC.

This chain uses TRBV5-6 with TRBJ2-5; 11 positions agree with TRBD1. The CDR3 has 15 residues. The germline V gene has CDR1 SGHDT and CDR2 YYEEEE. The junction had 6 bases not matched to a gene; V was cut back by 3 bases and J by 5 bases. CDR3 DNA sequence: TGTGCCAGCAGCTCAGGACAGGGGGCGTGGGAGACCCAGTACTTC. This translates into CASSSGQGAWETQYF.

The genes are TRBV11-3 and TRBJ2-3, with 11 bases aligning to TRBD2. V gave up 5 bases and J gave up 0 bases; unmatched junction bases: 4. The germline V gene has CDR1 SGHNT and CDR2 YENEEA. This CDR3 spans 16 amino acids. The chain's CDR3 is CASSTGLAASTDTQYF. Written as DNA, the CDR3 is TGTGCCAGCAGCACGGGACTAGCGGCTAGCACAGATACGCAGTATTTT.

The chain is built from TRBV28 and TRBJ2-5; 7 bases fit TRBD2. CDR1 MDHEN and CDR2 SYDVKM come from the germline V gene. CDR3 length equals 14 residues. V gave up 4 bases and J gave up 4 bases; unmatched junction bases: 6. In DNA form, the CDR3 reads TGTGCCAGCAGTTCGGGGGGAGTGGGAGAGACCCAGTACTTC. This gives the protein CASSSGGVGETQYF.

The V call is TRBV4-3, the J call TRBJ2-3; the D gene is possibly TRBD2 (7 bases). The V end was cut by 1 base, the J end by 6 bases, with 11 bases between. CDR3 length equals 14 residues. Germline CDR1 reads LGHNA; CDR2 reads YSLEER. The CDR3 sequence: CASSQGGGLDTQYF. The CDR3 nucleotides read TGCGCCAGCAGCCAAGGGGGGGGCCTTGATACGCAGTATTTT.

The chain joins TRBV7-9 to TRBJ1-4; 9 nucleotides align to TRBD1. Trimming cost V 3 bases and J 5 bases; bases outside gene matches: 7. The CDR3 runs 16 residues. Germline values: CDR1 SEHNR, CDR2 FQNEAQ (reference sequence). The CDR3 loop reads CASSFSGTGLNEKLFF. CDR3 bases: TGTGCCAGCAGCTTCTCCGGGACAGGGTTAAATGAAAAACTGTTTTTT.

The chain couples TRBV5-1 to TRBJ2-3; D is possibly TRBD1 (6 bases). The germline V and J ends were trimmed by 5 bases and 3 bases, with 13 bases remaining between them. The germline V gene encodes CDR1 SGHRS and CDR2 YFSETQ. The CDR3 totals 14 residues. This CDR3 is CASSKGEWTDTQYF. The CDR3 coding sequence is TGCGCCAGCAGTAAGGGGGAGTGGACAGATACGCAGTATTTT.

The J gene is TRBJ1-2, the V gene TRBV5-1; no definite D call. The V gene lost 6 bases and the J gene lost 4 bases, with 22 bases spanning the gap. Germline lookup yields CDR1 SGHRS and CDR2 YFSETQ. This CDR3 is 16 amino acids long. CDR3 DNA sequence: TGCGCCAGCATAGGACGAGGGTCGGGAGAAGTCTATGGCTACACCTTC. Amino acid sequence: CASIGRGSGEVYGYTF.

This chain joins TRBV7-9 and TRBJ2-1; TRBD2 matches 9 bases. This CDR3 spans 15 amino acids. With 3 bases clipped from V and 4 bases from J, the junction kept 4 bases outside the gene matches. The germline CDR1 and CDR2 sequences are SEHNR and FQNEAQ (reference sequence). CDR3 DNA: TGTGCCAGCAGCTTGGCTAGCGGGGTATACAATGAGCAGTTCTTC. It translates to CASSLASGVYNEQFF. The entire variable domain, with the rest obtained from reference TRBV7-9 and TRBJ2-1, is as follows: DTGVSQNPRHKITKRGQNVTFRCDPISEHNRLYWYRQTLGQGPEFLTYFQNEAQLEKSRLLSDRFSAERPKGSFSTLEIQRTEQGDSAMYLCASSLASGVYNEQFFGPGTRLTVL.

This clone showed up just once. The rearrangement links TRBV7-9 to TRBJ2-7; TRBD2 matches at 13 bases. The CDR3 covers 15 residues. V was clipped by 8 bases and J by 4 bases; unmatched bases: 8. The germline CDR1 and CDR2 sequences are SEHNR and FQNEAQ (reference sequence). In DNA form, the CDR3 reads TGTGCCAGCGGGAGGACTAGCGGGAGTACATACGAGCAGTACTTC. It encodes CASGRTSGSTYEQYF.

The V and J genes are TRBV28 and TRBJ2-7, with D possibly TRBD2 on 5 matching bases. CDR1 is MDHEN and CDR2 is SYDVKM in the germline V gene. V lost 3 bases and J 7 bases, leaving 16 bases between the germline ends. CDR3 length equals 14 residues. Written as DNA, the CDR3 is TGTGCCAGCAGTTTGCTGGCGGGTGTTAAGGAGCAGTACTTC. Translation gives CASSLLAGVKEQYF.

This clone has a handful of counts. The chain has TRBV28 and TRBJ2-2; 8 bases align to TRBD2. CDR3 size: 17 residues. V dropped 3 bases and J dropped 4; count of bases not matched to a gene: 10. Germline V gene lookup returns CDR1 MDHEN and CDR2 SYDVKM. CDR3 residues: CASSFPAGAWVTGELFF. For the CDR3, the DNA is TGTGCCAGCAGTTTCCCAGCGGGAGCATGGGTCACCGGGGAGCTGTTTTTT.

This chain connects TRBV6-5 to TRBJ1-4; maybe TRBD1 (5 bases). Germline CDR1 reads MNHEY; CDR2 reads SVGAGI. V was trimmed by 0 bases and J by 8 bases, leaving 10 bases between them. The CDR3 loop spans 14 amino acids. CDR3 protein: CASSYSGAGEKLFF. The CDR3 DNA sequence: TGTGCCAGCAGTTACTCAGGGGCTGGGGAAAAACTGTTTTTT.

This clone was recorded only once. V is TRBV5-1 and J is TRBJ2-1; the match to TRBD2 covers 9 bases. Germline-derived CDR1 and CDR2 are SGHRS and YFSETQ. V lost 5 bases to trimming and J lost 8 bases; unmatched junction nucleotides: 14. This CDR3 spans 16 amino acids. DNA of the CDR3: TGCGCCAGCAGGTTCTTGCGGGGGGGCATTTTCGATGAGCAGTTCTTC. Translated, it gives CASRFLRGGIFDEQFF.

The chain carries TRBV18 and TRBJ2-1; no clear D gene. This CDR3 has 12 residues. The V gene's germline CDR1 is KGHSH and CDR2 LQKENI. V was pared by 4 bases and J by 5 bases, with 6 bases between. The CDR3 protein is CASSRPHNEQFF. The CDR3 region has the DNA TGTGCCAGCTCACGGCCCCACAATGAGCAGTTCTTC.

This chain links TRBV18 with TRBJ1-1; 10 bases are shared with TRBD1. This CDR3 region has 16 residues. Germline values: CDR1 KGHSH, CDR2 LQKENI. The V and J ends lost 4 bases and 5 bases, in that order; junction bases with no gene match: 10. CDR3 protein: CASSRDRGRIGTEAFF. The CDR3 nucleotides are TGTGCCAGCTCACGCGACAGGGGGCGCATAGGAACTGAAGCTTTCTTT.

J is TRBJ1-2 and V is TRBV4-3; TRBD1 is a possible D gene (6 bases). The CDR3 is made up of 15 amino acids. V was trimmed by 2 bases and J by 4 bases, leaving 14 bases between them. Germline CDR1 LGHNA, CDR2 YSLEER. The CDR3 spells CASSQLTGWGYGYTF. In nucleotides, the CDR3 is TGCGCCAGCAGCCAATTAACAGGGTGGGGCTATGGCTACACCTTC.

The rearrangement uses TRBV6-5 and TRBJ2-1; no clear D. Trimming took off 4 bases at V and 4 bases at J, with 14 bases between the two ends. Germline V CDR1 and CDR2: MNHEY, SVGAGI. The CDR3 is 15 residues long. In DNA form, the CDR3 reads TGTGCCAGCAGTTCAGGCCTAACTTCATACAATGAGCAGTTCTTC. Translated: CASSSGLTSYNEQFF.

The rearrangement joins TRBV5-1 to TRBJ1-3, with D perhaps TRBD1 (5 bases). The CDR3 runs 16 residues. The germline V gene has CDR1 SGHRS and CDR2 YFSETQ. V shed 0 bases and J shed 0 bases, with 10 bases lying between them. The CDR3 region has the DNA TGCGCCAGCAGCTTGGAGGGGACTTACTCTGGAAACACCATATATTTT. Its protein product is CASSLEGTYSGNTIYF.

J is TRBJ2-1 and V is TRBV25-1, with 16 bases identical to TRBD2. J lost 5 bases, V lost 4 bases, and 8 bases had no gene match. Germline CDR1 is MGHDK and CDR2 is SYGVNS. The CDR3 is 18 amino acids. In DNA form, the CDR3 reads TGTGCCAGCAGTGCCTACGGGACTAGCGGGGGGGTGAACAATGAGCAGTTCTTC. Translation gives CASSAYGTSGGVNNEQFF.

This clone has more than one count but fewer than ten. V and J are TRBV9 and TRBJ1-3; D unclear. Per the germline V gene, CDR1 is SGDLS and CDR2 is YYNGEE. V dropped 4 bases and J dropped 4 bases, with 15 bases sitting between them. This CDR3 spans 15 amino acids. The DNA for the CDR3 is TGTGCCAGCAGCCCCGACCCAGGCACAGGAAACACCATATATTTT. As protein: CASSPDPGTGNTIYF.

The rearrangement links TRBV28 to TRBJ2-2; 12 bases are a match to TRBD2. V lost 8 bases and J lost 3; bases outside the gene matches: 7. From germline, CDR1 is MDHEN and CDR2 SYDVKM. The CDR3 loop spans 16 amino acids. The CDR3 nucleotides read TGTGCCAGCTATTCTAGCGGGGGGGCCGACACCGGGGAGCTGTTTTTT. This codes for CASYSSGGADTGELFF. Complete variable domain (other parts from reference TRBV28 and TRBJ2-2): DVKVTQSSRYLVKRTGEKVFLECVQDMDHENMFWYRQDPGLGLRLIYFSYDVKMKEKGDIPEGYSVSREKKERFSLILESASTNQTSMYLCASYSSGGADTGELFFGEGSRLTVL.

The CDR3 region is CASSSVMNTEAFF. The DNA of the CDR3 is TGTGCCAGCAGCTCCGTTATGAACACTGAAGCTTTCTTT. The V call is TRBV11-3, the J call TRBJ1-1; D is ambiguous. Between the trimmed V and J ends, which lost 4 bases and 0 bases, there was a span of 6 bases. Germline V CDR1 and CDR2: SGHNT, YENEEA. The CDR3 length is 13 residues.

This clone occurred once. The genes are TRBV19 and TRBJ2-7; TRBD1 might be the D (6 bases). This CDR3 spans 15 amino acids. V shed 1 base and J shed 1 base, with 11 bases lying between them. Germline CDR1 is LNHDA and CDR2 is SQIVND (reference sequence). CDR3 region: CASSIAPTGSYEQYF. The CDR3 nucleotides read TGTGCCAGTAGTATAGCACCCACAGGGTCCTACGAGCAGTACTTC.